These 20 T cell receptor beta chains originate from one sample sequenced in a study of T cells after yellow fever vaccination. TCRdb reanalysed the 5' RACE reads using MiXCR and keeps one entry per CDR3 protein. This repertoire shows 500,000 to 700,000 distinct CDR3 sequences, about 19% found once; its top ten account for 13% to 15%. This material consisted of PBMCs, taken 15 days after the yellow fever booster vaccination. Every receptor here comes from a man aged 30-40 years who received the YFV17D yellow fever vaccine.

CDR3 nucleotide sequence: TGCAGTGCTACCGTGAGCTCCTACAATGAGCAGTTCTTC. Its translation: CSATVSSYNEQFF. This chain connects TRBV20-1 to TRBJ2-1; D not certain. CDR1 is DFQATT and CDR2 is SNEGSKA in the germline V gene (reference sequence). Trimming removed 4 bases from V and 0 bases from J, with 7 bases in between. This CDR3 region has 13 residues.

The gene calls are TRBV15 and TRBJ1-5, with 7 bases aligning to TRBD1. The germline V gene has CDR1 LNHNV and CDR2 YYDKDF (reference sequence). The CDR3 has 16 amino acids. Trimming took 0 bases from V and 5 from J; bases not matched to a gene: 7. The CDR3 DNA reads TGTGCCACCAGCAGAGATCTTACAGGGGCCTATCAGCCCCAGCATTTT. It is translated as CATSRDLTGAYQPQHF. Filled out from reference TRBV15 and TRBJ1-5, the complete variable domain reads DAMVIQNPRYQVTQFGKPVTLSCSQTLNHNVMYWYQQKSSQAPKLLFHYYDKDFNNEADTPDNFQSRRPNTSFCFLDIRSPGLGDTAMYLCATSRDLTGAYQPQHFGDGTRLSIL.

This clonotype came up a few times. The chain links TRBV20-1 to TRBJ2-1; TRBD2 matches 8 bases. V lost 6 bases to trimming and J lost 5 bases; unmatched junction nucleotides: 9. CDR1 is DFQATT and CDR2 is SNEGSKA in the germline V gene (reference sequence). The CDR3 covers 14 residues. The CDR3 spells CSAMPGLVDNEQFF. The CDR3 DNA follows: TGCAGTGCAATGCCGGGACTAGTCGACAATGAGCAGTTCTTC.

The rearrangement links TRBV7-2 to TRBJ2-1, with D perhaps TRBD1 or TRBD2 (6 bases each). Germline values: CDR1 SGHTA, CDR2 FQGNSA. The CDR3 sequence is 16 residues long. V was pared by 1 base and J by 4 bases, with 14 bases between. The chain's CDR3 is CASSLVWGAYYNEQFF. The DNA of the CDR3 is TGTGCCAGCAGCTTAGTGTGGGGGGCGTATTACAATGAGCAGTTCTTC.

With respect to this clonotype: A junction end diverges from the germline sequence, so it may reflect a read error. CDR3 in DNA: TGTGCCAGCAGCCCCGGGGAGGGACTAGCAGCATTC. This gives the protein CASSPGEGLAAF. The chain recombines TRBV7-9 with TRBJ2-1, with 9 positions matching TRBD2. Germline V CDR1 and CDR2: SEHNR, FQNEAQ (reference sequence). The CDR3 contains 12 residues.

This clonotype has only a few counts. The J gene is TRBJ2-5, the V gene TRBV27; no reliable D call. Trimming took 3 bases from V and 5 from J, leaving 16 bases between them. CDR1 MNHEY and CDR2 SMNVEV come from the germline V gene (reference sequence). The CDR3 extends over 15 amino acids. The CDR3 DNA reads TGTGCCAGCAGTTTCGTCCCAGCAGGTTGGGAGACCCAGTACTTC. Its protein is CASSFVPAGWETQYF.

The chain uses TRBV30 and TRBJ2-5; D might be TRBD1 (5 bases). Germline V gene data show CDR1 as GTSNPN and CDR2 as SVGIG (reference sequence). With 0 bases removed from V and 7 bases from J, the gap between germline ends came to 15 bases. The CDR3 is 14 residues long. CDR3 in DNA: TGTGCCTGGAGTGTAATGTTTTCCAGGGCGACCCAGTACTTC. Translated, it gives CAWSVMFSRATQYF.

This chain connects TRBV20-1 to TRBJ1-2; D perhaps matches TRBD1 (5 bases). Germline CDR1 reads DFQATT; CDR2 reads SNEGSKA (reference sequence). Trimming stripped 6 bases from V and 4 bases from J, with 12 bases between. The CDR3 extends over 12 amino acids. CDR3 in DNA: TGCAGTGCCGGGACCCGGAGCTATGGCTACACCTTC. Translation: CSAGTRSYGYTF.

This clonotype appeared a few times. The genes are TRBV5-1 and TRBJ2-7, with D maybe TRBD1 (5 bases). The CDR3 is 13 residues long. CDR1 and CDR2 from the germline V gene are SGHRS and YFSETQ. The V and J ends lost 5 bases and 3 bases respectively, with 12 bases between them. CDR3 DNA sequence: TGCGCCAGCAGGGAACCAGGGCGCTACGAGCAGTACTTC. As protein: CASREPGRYEQYF.

This clonotype has ten or more counts. The chain uses TRBV6-1 and TRBJ2-5, with TRBD1 matching over 10 bases. The CDR3 contains 14 residues. Trimming cost V 6 bases and J 4 bases; bases outside gene matches: 5. The germline V gene encodes CDR1 MNHNS and CDR2 SASEGT. DNA for the CDR3: TGTGCCAGCAGCGCCGACAGGGGGCTAGAGACCCAGTACTTC. This codes for CASSADRGLETQYF.

V is TRBV29-1 and J is TRBJ1-4; D might be TRBD1 (5 bases). Germline CDR1 SQVTM, CDR2 ANQGSEA. The CDR3 is 12 residues long. V was pared by 5 bases and J by 3 bases, with 7 bases between. CDR3 amino acids: CSVRGANEKLFF. Here the CDR3 DNA reads TGCAGCGTTCGGGGGGCTAATGAAAAACTGTTTTTT.

The chain recombines TRBV5-1 with TRBJ2-3; the match to TRBD1 covers 8 bases. This CDR3 has 16 amino acids. Trimming at V came to 4 bases and at J to 1 base, leaving 8 bases not matched to a gene. In germline, CDR1 is SGHRS, CDR2 YFSETQ. The DNA of the CDR3 is TGCGCCAGCAGCCTCTCAGGGGGCGCGGGCACAGATACGCAGTATTTT. Translating gives CASSLSGGAGTDTQYF.

The chain links TRBV10-2 to TRBJ2-1; 9 bases map to TRBD2. J lost 7 bases, V lost 10 bases, and 11 bases had no gene match. Germline CDR1 and CDR2: WSHSY and SAAADI. The CDR3 sequence is 14 residues long. The CDR3 reads CAIRSGSKRNEQFF. The CDR3 coding sequence is TGCGCCATCCGTAGCGGGAGTAAACGGAATGAGCAGTTCTTC.

This clonotype came up a few times. The CDR3 bases are TGTGCCAGCAGTTTTGGGGCCCGGCAGTACTTC. Residues: CASSFGARQYF. The V call is TRBV28, the J call TRBJ2-7; a possible D gene is TRBD1 (5 bases). V dropped 3 bases and J dropped 9 bases, with 9 bases sitting between them. CDR1 MDHEN and CDR2 SYDVKM come from the germline V gene. The CDR3 has 11 residues.

There are a few counts of this clonotype. The J gene is TRBJ1-5, the V gene TRBV7-2; D is undetermined. V lost 5 bases and J 0 bases, leaving 11 bases between the germline ends. Germline V CDR1 and CDR2: SGHTA, FQGNSA. The CDR3 spans 15 residues. CDR3 protein: CASSIDYYSNQPQHF. DNA of the CDR3: TGTGCCAGCAGCATCGACTATTATAGCAATCAGCCCCAGCATTTT. The complete variable domain, with remaining parts taken from reference TRBV7-2 and TRBJ1-5, reads GAGVSQSPSNKVTEKGKDVELRCDPISGHTALYWYRQSLGQGLEFLIYFQGNSAPDKSGLPSDRFSAERTGGSVSTLTIQRTQQEDSAVYLCASSIDYYSNQPQHFGDGTRLSIL.

The CDR3 DNA reads TGTGCCAGCAGTGATCGAATGGGAATTCGCGAGCAGTACTTC. Its protein is CASSDRMGIREQYF. This rearrangement joins TRBV6-1 to TRBJ2-7; D not certain. Germline V gene lookup returns CDR1 MNHNS and CDR2 SASEGT. The CDR3 runs to 14 residues. Trimming pared 3 bases from V and 6 bases from J, leaving 15 bases between.

This clonotype occurred a few times. Sequence at one end of the junction differs from germline and may be a read error. V is TRBV5-1 and J is TRBJ1-1; D gene unclear. The CDR3 sequence is 13 residues long. Germline CDR1 SGHRS, CDR2 YFSETQ. The CDR3 region has the DNA TGTGCCAGCAGCCCCGGTGCGAACACTGAAGCTTTCTTT. Protein sequence: CASSPGANTEAFF.

This clonotype appeared a few times. V and J are TRBV5-6 and TRBJ2-7; D possibly corresponds to TRBD1 (5 bases). This CDR3 contains 13 residues. V dropped 0 bases and J dropped 5 bases, with 9 bases sitting between them. Germline V gene data show CDR1 as SGHDT and CDR2 as YYEEEE. CDR3 nucleotides: TGTGCCAGCAGCTTGGCGGTAGGGGACGAGCAGTACTTC. Translating it yields CASSLAVGDEQYF.

This clonotype was seen a handful of times. The chain recombines TRBV28 with TRBJ2-1; TRBD2 is a possible D gene (6 bases). The CDR3 totals 16 residues. Trimming took off 7 bases at V and 0 bases at J, with 16 bases between the two ends. Germline V CDR1 and CDR2: MDHEN, SYDVKM. CDR3 DNA sequence: TGTGCCAGCAAGGTAGCGGATAGGAGCTCCTACAATGAGCAGTTCTTC. The encoded protein is CASKVADRSSYNEQFF.

This chain uses TRBV6-5 with TRBJ2-7; tentatively, D is TRBD2 (6 bases). There are 12 residues in the CDR3. With 5 bases removed from V and 6 bases from J, the gap between germline ends came to 11 bases. Germline loops: CDR1 MNHEY, CDR2 SVGAGI. The chain's CDR3 is CASSRGKAEQYF. CDR3 in DNA: TGTGCCAGCAGTCGCGGGAAAGCCGAGCAGTACTTC.